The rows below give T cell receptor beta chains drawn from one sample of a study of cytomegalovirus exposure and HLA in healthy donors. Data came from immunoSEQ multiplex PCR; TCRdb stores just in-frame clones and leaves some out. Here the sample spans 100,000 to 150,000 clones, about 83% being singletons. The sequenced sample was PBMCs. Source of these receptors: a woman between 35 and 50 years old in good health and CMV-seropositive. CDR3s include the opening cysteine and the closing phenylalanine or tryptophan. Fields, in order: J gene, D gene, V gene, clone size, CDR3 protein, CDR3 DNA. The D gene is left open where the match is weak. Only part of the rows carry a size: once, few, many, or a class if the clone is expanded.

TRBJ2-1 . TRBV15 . CATSREGGSSYNEQFF TGTGCCACCAGCAGAGAAGGGGGTAGCTCCTACAATGAGCAGTTCTTC
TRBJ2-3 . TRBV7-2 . CASSFGFTPDTQYF TGTGCCAGCAGCTTCGGGTTTACCCCAGATACGCAGTATTTT
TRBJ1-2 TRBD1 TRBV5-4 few CASSLRGPNYGYTF TGTGCCAGCAGCTTGAGGGGGCCCAACTATGGCTACACCTTC
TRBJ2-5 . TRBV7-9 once CASSLQGRAPETQYF TGTGCCAGCAGCCTACAGGGAAGGGCGCCAGAGACCCAGTACTTC
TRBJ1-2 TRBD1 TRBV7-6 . CASSLFGNQGAGYGYTF TGTGCCAGCAGCTTATTCGGGAATCAGGGGGCGGGCTATGGCTACACCTTC
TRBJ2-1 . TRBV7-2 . CASSPDRTLDEQFF TGTGCCAGCAGCCCCGACAGAACCCTCGATGAGCAGTTCTTC
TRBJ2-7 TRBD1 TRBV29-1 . CSAGTEIYEQYF TGCAGCGCCGGGACAGAAATCTACGAGCAGTACTTC
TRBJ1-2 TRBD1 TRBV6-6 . CASSYSTGNYGYTF TGTGCCAGCAGTTACTCGACAGGGAACTATGGCTACACCTTC
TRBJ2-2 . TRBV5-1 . CASSLLSGSPTTGELFF TGCGCCAGCAGCTTATTATCCGGGAGCCCTACTACCGGGGAGCTGTTTTTT
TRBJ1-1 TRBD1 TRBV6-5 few CASQDRENTEAFF TGTGCCAGCCAGGACAGGGAAAACACTGAAGCTTTCTTT
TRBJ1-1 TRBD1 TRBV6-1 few CASRPRTGGVTEAFF TGTGCCAGCAGACCCCGGACAGGGGGCGTAACTGAAGCTTTCTTT
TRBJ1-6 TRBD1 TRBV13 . CASSSVLGDRGRSPLHF TGTGCCAGCAGTAGTGTCTTAGGGGACAGGGGGCGTTCACCCCTCCACTTT
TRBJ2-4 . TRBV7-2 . CASSSVAKNIQYF TGTGCCAGCAGCTCGGTAGCCAAAAACATTCAGTACTTC
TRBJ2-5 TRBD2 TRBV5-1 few CASSFGSGLAGGETQYF TGCGCCAGCAGCTTTGGAAGTGGACTAGCGGGAGGGGAGACCCAGTACTTC
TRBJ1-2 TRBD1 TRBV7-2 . CASSVGQGAAGYGYTF TGTGCCAGCAGCGTCGGACAGGGGGCGGCAGGATATGGCTACACCTTC
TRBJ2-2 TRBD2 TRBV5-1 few CASSRTSGRSVTGELFF TGCGCCAGCAGCCGGACTAGCGGGAGGTCGGTAACCGGGGAGCTGTTTTTT
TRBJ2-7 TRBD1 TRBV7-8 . CASTLVVGGLSYEQYF TGTGCCAGCACCCTAGTGGTAGGGGGCCTCTCCTACGAGCAGTACTTC
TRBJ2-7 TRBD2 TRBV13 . CASSPSGAGSHYEQYF TGTGCCAGCAGCCCAAGCGGGGCAGGGAGTCACTACGAGCAGTACTTC
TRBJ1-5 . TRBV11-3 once CASSFDRTQPQHF TGTGCCAGCAGCTTTGACAGGACTCAGCCCCAGCATTTT
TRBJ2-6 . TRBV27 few CASSPLSSGANVLTF TGTGCCAGCAGTCCATTGAGCTCTGGGGCCAACGTCCTGACTTTC
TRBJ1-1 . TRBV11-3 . CASSLDLGARAGTEAFF TGTGCCAGCAGCTTAGATTTGGGGGCCAGGGCTGGGACTGAAGCTTTCTTT
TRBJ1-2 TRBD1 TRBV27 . CASSQEDRDIYGYTF TGTGCCAGCAGTCAAGAGGACAGGGATATCTATGGCTACACCTTC
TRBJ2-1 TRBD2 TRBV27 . CASSSPRGGHSYNEQFF TGTGCCAGCAGTTCACCTAGGGGAGGGCACTCCTACAATGAGCAGTTCTTC
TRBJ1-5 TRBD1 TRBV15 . CATSMGTASNQPQHF TGTGCCACCAGCATGGGGACAGCTAGCAATCAGCCCCAGCATTTT
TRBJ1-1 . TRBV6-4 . CASSASPGNTEAFF TGTGCCAGCAGTGCGAGTCCGGGGAACACTGAAGCTTTCTTT
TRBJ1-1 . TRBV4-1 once CASSQRGTLNTEAFF TGCGCCAGCAGCCAGCGGGGGACGTTGAACACTGAAGCTTTCTTT
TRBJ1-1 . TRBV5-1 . CASSDRDNKGTEAFF TGCGCCAGCAGCGACCGGGACAACAAAGGCACTGAAGCTTTCTTT
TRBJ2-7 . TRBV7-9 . CASREGGGYEQYF TGTGCCAGCAGAGAAGGTGGGGGGTACGAGCAGTACTTC
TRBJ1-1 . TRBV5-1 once CASSEWGTRDTEAFF TGCGCCAGCAGCGAGTGGGGGACTAGAGACACTGAAGCTTTCTTT
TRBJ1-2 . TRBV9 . CASSPSAERGYTF TGTGCCAGCAGCCCCAGCGCAGAGCGTGGCTACACCTTC
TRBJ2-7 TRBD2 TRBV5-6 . CASSLLAGNGVEQYF TGTGCCAGCAGCTTGCTAGCGGGAAACGGGGTCGAGCAGTACTTC
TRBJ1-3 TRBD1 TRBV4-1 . CASSQGAGGRSGNTIYF TGCGCCAGCAGCCAAGGCGCAGGGGGCAGGTCTGGAAACACCATATATTTT
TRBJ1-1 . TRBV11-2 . CASSFPGHTEAFF TGTGCCAGCAGCTTCCCAGGGCACACTGAAGCTTTCTTT
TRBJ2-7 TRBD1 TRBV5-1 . CASSLVAGQGGQEQYF TGCGCCAGCAGCTTAGTTGCGGGACAGGGGGGTCAGGAGCAGTACTTC
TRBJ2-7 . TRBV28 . CASSPGSGQYF TGTGCCAGCAGCCCTGGTAGCGGGCAGTACTTC
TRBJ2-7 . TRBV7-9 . CASSAAYEQYF TGTGCCAGCAGCGCTGCGTACGAGCAGTACTTC
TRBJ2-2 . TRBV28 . CASSPLRGWVNTGELFF TGTGCCAGCAGCCCACTGCGGGGTTGGGTAAACACCGGGGAGCTGTTTTTT
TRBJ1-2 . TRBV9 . CASSVEDMGGYGYTF TGTGCCAGCAGCGTAGAGGACATGGGGGGCTATGGCTACACCTTC
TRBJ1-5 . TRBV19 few CASNSYSNQPQHF TGTGCCAGTAACAGCTATAGCAATCAGCCCCAGCATTTT
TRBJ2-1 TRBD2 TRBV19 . CASRTTSGAYNEQFF TGTGCCAGTAGGACCACTAGCGGCGCCTACAATGAGCAGTTCTTC
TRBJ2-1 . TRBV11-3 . CASSLGGTQGDEQFF TGTGCCAGCAGCTTAGGGGGTACACAGGGTGATGAGCAGTTCTTC
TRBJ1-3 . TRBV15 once CATRPPGTGNTIYF TGTGCCACCAGACCCCCAGGGACTGGAAACACCATATATTTT
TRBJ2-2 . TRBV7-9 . CASSLPLTRGTGELFF TGTGCCAGCAGCCTCCCATTGACCCGGGGGACCGGGGAGCTGTTTTTT
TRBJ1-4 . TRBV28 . CASHNSLAGENEKLFF TGTGCCAGCCACAATAGCTTGGCAGGGGAAAATGAAAAACTGTTTTTT
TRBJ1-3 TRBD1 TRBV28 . CASRDRAERGNTIYF TGTGCCAGCAGGGACAGGGCCGAGCGTGGAAACACCATATATTTT
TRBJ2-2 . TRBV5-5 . CASSLALAGELFF TGTGCCAGCAGCTTGGCCCTAGCCGGGGAGCTGTTTTTT
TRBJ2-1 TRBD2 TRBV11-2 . CASSVGALAGPNEQFF TGTGCCAGCAGCGTAGGGGCGCTAGCGGGACCAAATGAGCAGTTCTTC
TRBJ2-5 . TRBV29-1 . CSVTRSTAEETQYF TGCAGCGTTACTCGATCGACAGCCGAAGAGACCCAGTACTTC
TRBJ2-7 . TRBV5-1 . CASSLEVGGTYEQYF TGCGCCAGCAGCTTGGAGGTGGGAGGAACCTACGAGCAGTACTTC
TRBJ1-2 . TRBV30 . CAWSASYGYTF TGTGCCTGGAGTGCCTCCTATGGCTACACCTTC
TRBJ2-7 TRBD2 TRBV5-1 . CASSGGTSGTYEQYF TGCGCCAGCAGCGGCGGGACTAGCGGTACCTACGAGCAGTACTTC
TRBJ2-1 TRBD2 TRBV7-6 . CASSPGVDAGGTDEQFF TGTGCCAGCAGCCCCGGGGTGGACGCGGGAGGTACAGATGAGCAGTTCTTC
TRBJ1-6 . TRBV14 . CASSRDLNSPLHF TGTGCCAGCAGCCGAGACCTGAATTCACCCCTCCACTTT
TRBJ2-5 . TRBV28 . CASSPRSRRETQYF TGTGCCAGCAGCCCCCGATCAAGGAGAGAGACCCAGTACTTC